Listed below are T cell receptor beta chains from one sample, sequenced in a study of blood T cell repertoires in COVID-19. Sequencing used immunoSEQ multiplex PCR; TCRdb keeps in-frame clones, though not all of them. The sample records tens of thousands of clones, around three quarters being singletons. The source material was peripheral blood. The origin of the receptors is an older woman with acute or convalescent COVID-19. Each CDR3 is given with its conserved first and last residue. The order of the fields is V gene, D gene, J gene, clone size, CDR3 DNA, CDR3 protein. The D gene is left open where the match is weak. Size tells how often a clone was seen (once, few, many) or the class of an expanded clone, and some rows leave it out.

>TRBV5-1|TRBD2|TRBJ2-3|NA
TGCGCCAGCTGGGGGCCTAGCGGGCCAGATACGCAGTATTTT
CASWGPSGPDTQYF
>TRBV30|NA|TRBJ1-5|few
TGTGCCGGGGGCTATAGCAATCAGCCCCAGCATTTT
CAGGYSNQPQHF
>TRBV28|TRBD1|TRBJ1-4|NA
TGTGCCAGCAGCGCGACAGGGCCTAATGAAAAACTGTTTTTT
CASSATGPNEKLFF
>TRBV7-2|TRBD1|TRBJ1-5|NA
TGTGCCAGCAGCTCGCGGACAGGGAGCGGTCAGCCCCAGCATTTT
CASSSRTGSGQPQHF
>TRBV6-1|NA|TRBJ2-6|few
TGTGCCAGCAGTGAAGGGCAGACTGGGGCCAACGTCCTGACTTTC
CASSEGQTGANVLTF
>TRBV30|NA|TRBJ1-5|NA
TGTGCCTGGAGTGTAGGACAGAATCAGCCCCAGCATTTT
CAWSVGQNQPQHF
>TRBV6-1|NA|TRBJ1-1|NA
TGTGCCAGCAGTGAAGGAGTCGTAAGAACAGCTGAAGCTTTCTTT
CASSEGVVRTAEAFF
>TRBV7-2|TRBD2|TRBJ2-3|NA
TGTGCCAGCAGCTTAGGGACTAGCCCTCCAGATACGCAGTATTTT
CASSLGTSPPDTQYF
>TRBV7-2|NA|TRBJ2-2|NA
TGTGCCAGCAGCTCACAGACAGGCGCCGGGGAGCTGTTTTTT
CASSSQTGAGELFF
>TRBV6-6|NA|TRBJ1-5|NA
TGTGCCAGCAGCCAGGGAAATCAGCCCCAGCATTTT
CASSQGNQPQHF
>TRBV28|TRBD2|TRBJ2-7|NA
TGTGCCAGCAGTTTAGGACTAGCGGGAGGGCCCCTCTCCTACGAGCAGTACTTC
CASSLGLAGGPLSYEQYF
>TRBV5-4|TRBD2|TRBJ2-1|NA
TGTGCCAGCAGCTCCGGCCTATGGGGGGGTAAGGATGAGCAGTTCTTC
CASSSGLWGGKDEQFF
>TRBV30|NA|TRBJ1-3|once
TGTGCCTGGCAAACAGGAAACACCATATATTTT
CAWQTGNTIYF
>TRBV5-1|NA|TRBJ1-2|NA
TGCGCCAGCAGCGCCGAAGGAGCTAACTATGGCTACACCTTC
CASSAEGANYGYTF
>TRBV5-4|TRBD2|TRBJ2-1|few
TGTGCCAGCAGCTTGGGGGGGGGAGCGACCTACAATGAGCAGTTCTTC
CASSLGGGATYNEQFF
>TRBV4-1|NA|TRBJ1-1|NA
TGCGCCAGCAGCCAAGAGTCGCGGGGAACTGTACTGGGAATGAACACTGAAGCTTTCTTT
CASSQESRGTVLGMNTEAFF
>TRBV3-1/TRBV3-2|TRBD1|TRBJ2-1|NA
TGTGCCAGCAGCCAGCTCACCGGACAGGGGAGAAATGAGCAGTTCTTC
CASSQLTGQGRNEQFF
>TRBV7-8|TRBD2|TRBJ2-7|NA
TGTGCCAGCAGCCTACTAGCGGGGTCCTACGAGCAGTACTTC
CASSLLAGSYEQYF
>TRBV2|TRBD1|TRBJ1-1|NA
TGTGCCAGAAGAAGGACAGGGAACACTGAAGCTTTCTTT
CARRRTGNTEAFF
>TRBV11-2|NA|TRBJ2-7|NA
TGTGCCAGCAGCTTACTTATTAGCCCGTTGTTCCGCTACGAGCAGTACTTC
CASSLLISPLFRYEQYF
>TRBV7-2|NA|TRBJ2-3|NA
TGTGCCAGCAGCTTAGAGGCTAGCTATGCAGATACGCAGTATTTT
CASSLEASYADTQYF
>TRBV7-9|TRBD1|TRBJ1-6|NA
TGTGCCAGCAGCCCTGGACAGGGCGGCAATTCACCCCTCCACTTT
CASSPGQGGNSPLHF
>TRBV14|TRBD2|TRBJ2-5|NA
TGTGCCAGCAGCCAAGGACCTAGCGGTCAAGAGACCCAGTACTTC
CASSQGPSGQETQYF
>TRBV9|NA|TRBJ2-1|NA
TGTGCCAGCAGCCCAGAGGGGGGAGGGGCCTACAATGAGCAGTTCTTC
CASSPEGGGAYNEQFF
>TRBV7-2|NA|TRBJ2-5|NA
TGTGCCAGCAGCGGAACTAGAGAGACCCAGTACTTC
CASSGTRETQYF
>TRBV5-8|NA|TRBJ1-1|NA
TGTGCCAGCAGCGGAATAAGAAACAGGGCTTTCTTT
CASSGIRNRAFF
>TRBV12-3/TRBV12-4|NA|TRBJ2-5|NA
TGTGCCAGCACCGGAACTAGTTGGGAGACCCAGTACTTC
CASTGTSWETQYF
>TRBV4-2|TRBD2|TRBJ2-7|few
TGTGCCAGCAGCCAAGAAGCCCCAGCGGGAGGGACCTACGAGCAGTACTTC
CASSQEAPAGGTYEQYF
>TRBV9|TRBD2|TRBJ2-3|NA
TGTGCCAGCAGCCCCAGACTAGCGGGGGGGCGGGATACGCAGTATTTT
CASSPRLAGGRDTQYF
>TRBV11-2|TRBD1|TRBJ2-1|NA
TGTGCCAGCGGGACAGGGGCCAATGAGCAGTTCTTC
CASGTGANEQFF
>TRBV5-1|NA|TRBJ2-1|NA
TGCGCCAGCAGCTTGCGACTCCCCTACAATGAGCAGTTCTTC
CASSLRLPYNEQFF
>TRBV2|NA|TRBJ1-2|many
TGTGCCAGCAGGTCGGACAGCAACTATGGCTACACCTTC
CASRSDSNYGYTF
>TRBV20-1|NA|TRBJ2-1|NA
TGCAGTGCTAGTCTGACTACCTCCGGGAATGAGCAGTTCTTC
CSASLTTSGNEQFF
>TRBV9|TRBD2|TRBJ2-5|NA
TGTGCCAGCAGCCCCTCCGGGACTAGCGGGGGAGGGCAAGAGACCCAGTACTTC
CASSPSGTSGGGQETQYF
>TRBV7-2|TRBD2|TRBJ2-4|NA
TGTGCCAGCAGCAGCCGGACTAGCGGCCACAAAAACATTCAGTACTTC
CASSSRTSGHKNIQYF
>TRBV5-6|TRBD2|TRBJ2-5|NA
TGTGCCAGCTCCCCCGGGGGGCTAGCGGGGCAAGAGACCCAGTACTTC
CASSPGGLAGQETQYF
>TRBV19|NA|TRBJ1-2|NA
TGTGCCAGTAGTATTGGTTCAGGAGGCTACACCTTC
CASSIGSGGYTF
>TRBV6-1|NA|TRBJ1-1|once
TGTGCCAGCAGTGAATGGGAGATGAACACTGAAGCTTTCTTT
CASSEWEMNTEAFF
>TRBV5-1|TRBD2|TRBJ2-3|few
TGCGCCAGCAGCTTGGCGGGAGGGCCAGATACGCAGTATTTT
CASSLAGGPDTQYF
>TRBV6-2/TRBV6-3|NA|TRBJ1-1|few
TGTGCCAGCAGTTACTGGGTCTCCGGGACTGAAGCTTTCTTT
CASSYWVSGTEAFF
>TRBV2|TRBD1|TRBJ2-5|NA
TGTGCCAGCAGTAGGACAGGCTGGCAAGAGACCCAGTACTTC
CASSRTGWQETQYF
>TRBV5-7|TRBD2|TRBJ2-6|NA
TGTGCCAGCAGCTTGGGAGAGCGGGGGGGGCCCGCTGGGGCCAACGTCCTGACTTTC
CASSLGERGGPAGANVLTF
>TRBV30|TRBD1|TRBJ2-1|NA
TGTGCCTGGGAGACAGGGGATGGCTCCTACAATGAGCAGTTCTTC
CAWETGDGSYNEQFF
>TRBV18|NA|TRBJ2-7|NA
TGTGCCAGCTCACCTTTGGGCAGGGGCGCCCTAGGCCACGAGCAGTACTTC
CASSPLGRGALGHEQYF
>TRBV6-5|NA|TRBJ2-7|NA
TGTGCCAGCAGTTACTCGGGCAGGGAAAGCTACGAGCAGTACTTC
CASSYSGRESYEQYF
>TRBV6-5|TRBD1|TRBJ1-2|NA
TGTGCCAGCAGCGTCCGGGACAGCGTTTCTGGAGGCTACACCTTC
CASSVRDSVSGGYTF
>TRBV18|NA|TRBJ2-3|once
TGTGCCAGCTCATCCGGACAGAGCACAGATACGCAGTATTTT
CASSSGQSTDTQYF
>TRBV2|NA|TRBJ2-1|NA
TGTGCCAGCAGTCACGAACAGGGAGCTGAGCAGTTCTTC
CASSHEQGAEQFF
>TRBV5-1|TRBD1|TRBJ2-1|NA
TGCGCCAGCAGCTTGGGGACAGGTTGGACCTACAATGAGCAGTTCTTC
CASSLGTGWTYNEQFF
>TRBV30|NA|TRBJ2-7|NA
TGTGCCTGGAGTGTGGGAACAGGGCCCTACGAGCAGTACTTC
CAWSVGTGPYEQYF
>TRBV19|TRBD1|TRBJ1-5|few
TGTGCCAGTAGTACCGCCGACAGGGGGCTACGGCAGCCCCAGCATTTT
CASSTADRGLRQPQHF
>TRBV28|NA|TRBJ1-5|NA
TGTGCCAGCACCTCGTGGGGGGGAAATCAGCCCCAGCATTTT
CASTSWGGNQPQHF
>TRBV5-4|NA|TRBJ2-5|NA
TGTGCCAGCAGCTTGTGGGGCGGCGGGACCCAGTACTTC
CASSLWGGGTQYF
>TRBV5-1|NA|TRBJ1-4|NA
TGCGCCAGCAGCTCCAATGGCGGTGCAACTAATGAAAAACTGTTTTTT
CASSSNGGATNEKLFF
>TRBV27|NA|TRBJ1-2|NA
TGTGCCAGCAGGCGAATCTCTCGGGAAAACTATGGCTACACCTTC
CASRRISRENYGYTF